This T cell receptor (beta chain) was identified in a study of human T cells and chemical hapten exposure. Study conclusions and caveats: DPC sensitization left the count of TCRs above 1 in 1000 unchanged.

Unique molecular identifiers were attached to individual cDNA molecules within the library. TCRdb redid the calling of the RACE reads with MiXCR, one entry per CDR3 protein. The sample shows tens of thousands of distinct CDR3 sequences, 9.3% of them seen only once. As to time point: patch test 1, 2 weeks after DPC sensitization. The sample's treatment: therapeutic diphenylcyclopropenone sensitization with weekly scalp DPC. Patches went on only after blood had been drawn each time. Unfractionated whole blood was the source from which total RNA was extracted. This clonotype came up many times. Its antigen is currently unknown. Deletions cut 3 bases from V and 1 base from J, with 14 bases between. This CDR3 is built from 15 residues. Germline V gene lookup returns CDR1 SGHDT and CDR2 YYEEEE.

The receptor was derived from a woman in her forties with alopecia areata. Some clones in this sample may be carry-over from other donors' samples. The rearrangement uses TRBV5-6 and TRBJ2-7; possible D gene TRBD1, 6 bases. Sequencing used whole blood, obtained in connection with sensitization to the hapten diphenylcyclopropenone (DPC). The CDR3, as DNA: TGTGCCAGCAGCTACAGGGTTGTCGCGTCCTACGAGCAGTACTTC. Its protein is CASSYRVVASYEQYF.